This T cell receptor (beta chain) was found in a study of T cells in Graves' hyperthyroidism and ophthalmopathy. Study outcomes and limitations: The model forecast ophthalmopathy, anticipating it by a median around 6.4 months before onset.

Worth noting for this clonotype: Its cognate antigen is unknown.

Participants, patients aged 18 to 65, had newly diagnosed hyperthyroidism with a duration under 2 months. Not enrolled were patients with uncontrolled infection, other autoimmune disease, pregnancy or lactation. Together with thyroid ultrasound, orbital computed tomography, serum thyroxine and TRAb, clinical symptoms were used for diagnoses. Looked up from germline, CDR1 is SQVTM and CDR2 is ANQGSEA. Trimming removed 4 bases from V and 8 bases from J, with 5 bases in between. CDR3 length: 9 residues. Authors of the study amplified TCR beta CDR3 regions from RNA transcripts. A set of HTBI primers served as the primers for a first-round RT-PCR of the TCR CDR3. A single record per CDR3 protein comes from TCRdb applying MiXCR to the multiplex PCR reads. The table has under 700,000 distinct CDR3 sequences, around 45% seen once; the top ten hold just under 8.5%.

This rearrangement joins TRBV29-1 to TRBJ1-2, with unresolved D. The specimen sequenced was peripheral blood or thyroid tissue (not recorded which). The sequence was obtained from a woman aged 18 to 35 with Graves' hyperthyroidism. CDR3 sequence (DNA): TGCAGCGTTGGGTTGGGCTACACCTTC. It codes for CSVGLGYTF.